This entry concerns a single T cell receptor beta chain. The J segment lost 1 base and the V segment lost 0 bases, leaving 2 bases of the junction unmatched. The CDR3 has 15 amino acids. The germline gives CDR1 LGHNA, CDR2 YSLEER. TCR beta chains were sequenced at survey level with immunoSEQ. Sequenced by immunoSEQ multiplex PCR; TCRdb stores in-frame clones only, minus some. The sample includes some 70,000 clones, around 93% of them seen just once. The TCR was taken from a middle-aged man with rheumatoid arthritis. The gene calls are TRBV4-3 and TRBJ2-5; 7 nucleotides agree with TRBD2. Sequenced material: PBMCs. CDR3 sequence: CASSQEPSGQETQYF. CDR3 nucleotides: TGCGCCAGCAGCCAAGAACCTAGCGGCCAAGAGACCCAGTACTTC.